This T cell receptor beta chain was sequenced in a study of T cell responses to AZD1222 COVID-19 vaccine. Background on the study: Whether given at about 4 or about 12 weeks, second doses were pooled.

Overall study findings and caveats: Across spike, vaccine-associated CD4 TCRs were found, dominant at 160-218 and 743-854. A reported finding is that nearly half of spike-specific TCRs target unmutated variant regions.

CDR1 is SGHDT, CDR2 YYEEEE, per germline. V gave up 1 base and J gave up 0 bases, with 8 bases separating them. The CDR3 is 14 amino acids. Worth noting for this clone: As yet, its antigen is unknown.

The repertoire was sequenced with immunoSEQ multiplex PCR; TCRdb's copy has only in-frame clones and lacks some. Here the sample spans about 150,000 clones, approximately 88% being singletons. The material was peripheral blood, obtained on day 0 of AZD1222 vaccination. This TCR derives from an adult in good health. The V and J genes are TRBV5-6 and TRBJ2-7, with D possibly being TRBD1 or TRBD2 (6 bases each). The CDR3: CASSLTGASYEQYF. The CDR3 DNA sequence: TGTGCCAGCAGCTTGACGGGGGCCTCCTACGAGCAGTACTTC. The entire variable domain, with the rest obtained from reference TRBV5-6 and TRBJ2-7, is as follows: DAGVTQSPTHLIKTRGQQVTLRCSPKSGHDTVSWYQQALGQGPQFIFQYYEEEERQRGNFPDRFSGHQFPNYSSELNVNALLLGDSALYLCASSLTGASYEQYFGPGTRLTVT.